One and the same sample provided the 24 T cell receptor beta chains below, sequenced in a study of shared clonotypes between healthy human individuals. Method: immunoSEQ multiplex PCR; TCRdb's copy keeps in-frame clones and lacks some. The profile shows over a million clones, about 75% of them singletons. The sequenced material came from memory CD4+ T cells sorted from blood. The subset was: CD45RA-negative fraction. The receptors here all came from a man aged 18 to 30 in good health.

This rearrangement joins TRBV28 to TRBJ2-5; D uncertain. The CDR3 length is 13 residues. The ends were cut back, 0 bases at V and 5 bases at J, with 7 bases in the middle. Germline CDR1 MDHEN, CDR2 SYDVKM. CDR3 nucleotide sequence: TGTGCCAGCAGTTTATGGGAACGGGAGACCCAGTACTTC. The encoded protein is CASSLWERETQYF. Based on the CDR3 plus reference TRBV28 and TRBJ2-5, the full variable domain is DVKVTQSSRYLVKRTGEKVFLECVQDMDHENMFWYRQDPGLGLRLIYFSYDVKMKEKGDIPEGYSVSREKKERFSLILESASTNQTSMYLCASSLWERETQYFGPGTRLLVL.

The chain carries TRBV10-3 and TRBJ2-3, with TRBD1 matching over 9 bases. From germline, CDR1 is ENHRY and CDR2 SYGVKD. CDR3 size: 15 residues. V was pared by 6 bases and J by 0 bases, with 4 bases of the junction left unmatched. The CDR3 region is CAIRRQGDSTDTQYF. The CDR3 DNA follows: TGTGCCATCAGGAGACAGGGGGATAGCACAGATACGCAGTATTTT.

V is TRBV5-1 and J is TRBJ2-7, with D possibly called TRBD1 or TRBD2 (7 bases each). V was trimmed by 4 bases and J by 4 bases, leaving 15 bases between them. The CDR3 spans 14 residues. The germline V gene encodes CDR1 SGHRS and CDR2 YFSETQ. CDR3 loop: CASSQGGGQYEQYF. The CDR3 DNA reads as TGCGCCAGCAGCCAGGGAGGGGGCCAGTACGAGCAGTACTTC.

This clone was detected once. CDR3 amino acids: CASRQGQGAFNYGYTF. In nucleotides, the CDR3 is TGTGCCAGCAGACAGGGACAGGGGGCCTTTAACTATGGCTACACCTTC. The chain employs TRBV5-5 and TRBJ1-2, with 12 bases aligning to TRBD1. Germline V gene lookup returns CDR1 SGHKS and CDR2 YYEKEE (reference sequence). The V gene end was trimmed by 5 bases and the J gene end by 1 base; junction bases not matched to a gene: 6. The CDR3 loop spans 16 amino acids.

V and J are TRBV4-2 and TRBJ2-2; 12 bases agree with TRBD1. V was pared by 4 bases and J by 4 bases, with 4 bases of the junction left unmatched. Germline V gives CDR1 LGHNA, CDR2 YNFKEQ. The CDR3 spans 16 residues. CDR3 residues: CASSRGQGASTGELFF. For the CDR3, the DNA is TGTGCCAGCAGCCGGGGACAGGGGGCCAGCACCGGGGAGCTGTTTTTT.

This sequence joins TRBV29-1 and TRBJ2-3; possibly TRBD2 for D (6 bases). The CDR3 sequence is 12 residues long. Per the germline V gene, CDR1 is SQVTM and CDR2 is ANQGSEA. The V end was cut by 5 bases, the J end by 4 bases, with 10 bases between. CDR3 protein: CSVRENADTQYF. The CDR3 coding sequence is TGCAGCGTTCGGGAGAACGCAGATACGCAGTATTTT.

In DNA form, the CDR3 reads TGCAGCACGGTTGGGACTAACTATGGCTACACCTTC. This sequence encodes CSTVGTNYGYTF. J is TRBJ1-2 and V is TRBV29-1, with D uncertain. The ends were cut back, 8 bases at V and 0 bases at J, with 10 bases in the middle. Per germline, CDR1 SQVTM and CDR2 ANQGSEA. The length of the CDR3 is 12 residues.

The chain uses TRBV7-9 and TRBJ1-1; tentative D call: TRBD1 (5 bases). Trimming shortened V by 1 base and J by 0 bases, and 6 bases separated the two germline ends. Germline values: CDR1 SEHNR, CDR2 FQNEAQ (reference sequence). The CDR3 covers 14 residues. CDR3 DNA: TGTGCCAGCAGCTTAGGACAGATGAACACTGAAGCTTTCTTT. This translates into CASSLGQMNTEAFF.

V gene TRBV6-6 combines with J gene TRBJ2-7; TRBD2 is a possible D gene (5 bases). The length of the CDR3 is 14 residues. V lost 6 bases to trimming and J lost 2 bases, with 14 bases between them. Looked up from germline, CDR1 is MNHNY and CDR2 is SVGAGI (reference sequence). CDR3 in DNA: TGTGCCAGCAGAGGAAGCGGAGAGACCTACGAGCAGTACTTC. Its protein is CASRGSGETYEQYF.

The rearrangement links TRBV5-6 to TRBJ1-2, with 9 bases that match TRBD1. The ends lost 0 bases at V and 5 bases at J; junction bases unmatched: 2. CDR1 and CDR2 (germline): SGHDT, YYEEEE. The CDR3 is 14 amino acids. CDR3 in amino acids: CASSLADRGYGYTF. CDR3 sequence (DNA): TGTGCCAGCAGCTTGGCGGACAGGGGTTATGGCTACACCTTC. Full variable domain (remainder filled in from reference TRBV5-6 and TRBJ1-2): DAGVTQSPTHLIKTRGQQVTLRCSPKSGHDTVSWYQQALGQGPQFIFQYYEEEERQRGNFPDRFSGHQFPNYSSELNVNALLLGDSALYLCASSLADRGYGYTFGSGTRLTVV.

The chain uses TRBV6-5 and TRBJ2-7, with D possibly being TRBD2 (5 bases). Trimming cost V 2 bases and J 3 bases, with 14 bases left between them. The germline gives CDR1 MNHEY, CDR2 SVGAGI. The CDR3 runs to 15 residues. CDR3 in DNA: TGTGCCAGCAGTTACCAGAGGAGAGGGTACTACGAGCAGTACTTC. Its translation is CASSYQRRGYYEQYF.

Turning to this clone: Other nucleotide sequences in the sample specify the same CDR3. This chain uses TRBV10-1 with TRBJ2-5; perhaps TRBD1 as D (5 bases). Trimming removed 4 bases at V and 4 bases at J, with 7 bases between. The germline V gene encodes CDR1 WNHNN and CDR2 SYGVQD (reference sequence). The CDR3 spans 12 residues. The CDR3 is CASSGQGETQYF. Here the CDR3 DNA reads TGCGCCAGCAGTGGGCAGGGAGAGACCCAGTACTTC.

The CDR3, as DNA: TGTGCCTGGAGACTTCTTACTAGCGGGAGGGCCGCAGATACGCAGTATTTT. Amino acids: CAWRLLTSGRAADTQYF. The chain recombines TRBV30 with TRBJ2-3; the match to TRBD2 covers 13 bases. V shed 3 bases and J 4 bases; nucleotides not matched to a gene: 10. CDR1 and CDR2 (germline): GTSNPN, SVGIG (reference sequence). The CDR3 loop spans 17 amino acids.

The chain is built from TRBV28 and TRBJ2-7, with D perhaps TRBD2 (5 bases). This CDR3 is 14 amino acids long. Germline lookup yields CDR1 MDHEN and CDR2 SYDVKM. V was pared by 7 bases and J by 1 base, with 14 bases between. The CDR3 region has the DNA TGTGCCAGCACCCTTCGGCGGGTTTCCTACGAGCAGTACTTC. This gives the protein CASTLRRVSYEQYF. Drawing the rest from reference TRBV28 and TRBJ2-7, the complete variable domain is DVKVTQSSRYLVKRTGEKVFLECVQDMDHENMFWYRQDPGLGLRLIYFSYDVKMKEKGDIPEGYSVSREKKERFSLILESASTNQTSMYLCASTLRRVSYEQYFGPGTRLTVT.

This clone appeared a few times. This chain connects TRBV21-1 to TRBJ2-7. TRBV21-1 is a pseudogene locus. CDR3 size: 13 residues. The DNA of the CDR3 is TGTGCCAGCACCGACGGCCCCCCCTACGAGCAGTACTTC. It is translated as CASTDGPPYEQYF.

The V call is TRBV9, the J call TRBJ2-5; weak D call: TRBD2 (7 bases). Germline V gene data show CDR1 as SGDLS and CDR2 as YYNGEE. This CDR3 contains 16 residues. V lost 7 bases to trimming and J lost 2 bases, with 21 bases between them. The CDR3 coding sequence is TGTGCCAGCGCACGGGAAGGGGGGGGCCGTCAAGAGACCCAGTACTTC. Residues: CASAREGGGRQETQYF. Together with reference TRBV9 and TRBJ2-5, the CDR3 gives the full variable domain: DSGVTQTPKHLITATGQRVTLRCSPRSGDLSVYWYQQSLDQGLQFLIQYYNGEERAKGNILERFSAQQFPDLHSELNLSSLELGDSALYFCASAREGGGRQETQYFGPGTRLLVL.

J is TRBJ2-1 and V is TRBV5-6; D is perhaps TRBD1 (6 bases). V was clipped by 4 bases and J by 3 bases, with 11 bases between them. CDR1 is SGHDT, CDR2 YYEEEE, per germline. This CDR3 spans 14 amino acids. The DNA for the CDR3 is TGTGCCAGCAGCGCAAAGGGGGTCTACAATGAGCAGTTCTTC. Translation gives CASSAKGVYNEQFF.

The gene calls are TRBV5-4 and TRBJ2-7; 9 bases line up with TRBD1. Germline CDR1 SGHNT, CDR2 YYREEE (reference sequence). The CDR3 is 16 residues long. The V and J ends lost 2 bases and 5 bases, in that order; junction bases with no gene match: 11. CDR3 amino acids: CASSLGAGTGFDEQYF. Written as DNA, the CDR3 is TGTGCCAGCAGCTTAGGGGCCGGGACAGGGTTCGACGAGCAGTACTTC.

The rearrangement joins TRBV6-1 to TRBJ1-5; 8 positions match TRBD1. The CDR3 extends over 14 amino acids. Germline CDR1 and CDR2: MNHNS and SASEGT. V lost 7 bases and J lost 5; bases outside the gene matches: 7. The CDR3 loop reads CASNPDREYQPQHF. The CDR3 bases are TGTGCCAGCAACCCGGACAGGGAATATCAGCCCCAGCATTTT.

V is TRBV7-2 and J is TRBJ2-5; 9 bases are shared with TRBD2. Trimming took 3 bases from V and 0 from J; bases not matched to a gene: 5. The CDR3 runs 16 residues. Germline V gene lookup returns CDR1 SGHTA and CDR2 FQGNSA. The CDR3 is CASSFGGRANQETQYF. CDR3 nucleotides: TGTGCCAGCAGCTTCGGCGGGAGGGCGAACCAAGAGACCCAGTACTTC.

The J gene is TRBJ1-2, the V gene TRBV14; D not resolved. The ends were cut back, 4 bases at V and 8 bases at J, with 11 bases in the middle. CDR3 size: 12 residues. Germline loops: CDR1 SGHDN, CDR2 FVKESK. The DNA of the CDR3 is TGTGCCAGCAGCCCTAGGGCGGGCGGCTACACCTTC. It codes for CASSPRAGGYTF.

The chain recombines TRBV5-6 with TRBJ2-2; no clear D gene. The CDR3 contains 15 residues. Germline CDR1 SGHDT, CDR2 YYEEEE. Trimming pared 2 bases from V and 4 bases from J, leaving 12 bases between. For the CDR3, the DNA is TGTGCCAGCAGCTTTAATAACAAATTCACCGGGGAGCTGTTTTTT. Its protein is CASSFNNKFTGELFF.

This chain uses TRBV2 with TRBJ2-2; D not resolved. V was cut by 6 bases and J by 1 base, with 9 bases left in between. The CDR3 covers 14 residues. CDR1 is SNHLY and CDR2 is FYNNEI in the germline V gene. The CDR3 loop is CASRADMNTGELFF. The CDR3 DNA sequence: TGTGCCAGCAGGGCTGACATGAACACCGGGGAGCTGTTTTTT.

J is TRBJ2-7 and V is TRBV6-6, with 9 bases fitting TRBD1. The CDR3 loop spans 15 amino acids. Per the germline V gene, CDR1 is MNHNY and CDR2 is SVGAGI (reference sequence). With 5 bases clipped from V and 0 bases from J, the junction kept 5 bases outside the gene matches. The CDR3 DNA is TGTGCCAGCAGTCCACAGGGGGCTAGCTCCTACGAGCAGTACTTC. It encodes CASSPQGASSYEQYF.